This T cell receptor (beta chain) was observed in a study of CD8 T cells in ankylosing spondylitis. Quantitative molecular-barcoded 5'-RACE generated the TCR beta libraries. TCRdb reprocessed the 5' RACE reads via MiXCR and lists one record per CDR3 protein. The table has roughly 7,000 distinct CDR3 sequences, around 2.8% seen once. Study-wide results and limits: Prior work had noted some motif variants in reactive arthritis blood and synovial fluid. A TCR beta motif of about eight highly homologous variants appeared characteristic of ankylosing spondylitis blood. Significantly higher representation of disease-linked clones was reported for matched ankylosing spondylitis synovial fluid.

Regarding this clonotype: Antigen specificity is unknown.

From germline, CDR1 is SGDLS and CDR2 YYNGEE. V was pared by 3 bases and J by 10 bases, with 9 bases between. The CDR3 totals 11 residues. Material: blood, either unsorted or a sorted T cell fraction (not recorded which). The chain combines TRBV9 with TRBJ2-3; D is perhaps TRBD2 (5 bases). This TCR was recovered from a female donor with ankylosing spondylitis or in good health (not recorded which). CDR3 residues: CASSAGGSQYF. As DNA, the CDR3 is TGTGCCAGCAGCGCAGGAGGCTCGCAGTATTTT. Supplemented by reference TRBV9 and TRBJ2-3, the full variable domain reads DSGVTQTPKHLITATGQRVTLRCSPRSGDLSVYWYQQSLDQGLQFLIQYYNGEERAKGNILERFSAQQFPDLHSELNLSSLELGDSALYFCASSAGGSQYFGPGTRLTVL.